This is a list of T cell receptor beta chains from one sample in a study of shared T cell receptors in the human thymus. The data were produced by immunoSEQ multiplex PCR, yet TCRdb's version contains in-frame clones alone and is incomplete. This repertoire shows hundreds of thousands of clones, more than 75% found once; its top ten account for 0.0095% to 0.012%. These data also formed part of another study, on human thymus T cells.

Sequencing was carried out using thymocytes. The receptors were gathered from a boy under three years old with a congenital heart defect. Both conserved end residues are trimmed from each CDR3.

j_call,v_call,cdr3_aa
TRBJ2-7,TRBV4-1,ASSLLAVSSYEQY
TRBJ2-7,TRBV4-3,ASSAGLAGGSYEQY
TRBJ1-1,TRBV11-3,ASSLDSAQMNTEAF
TRBJ2-3,TRBV10-1,ASSYGASGAASTDTQY
TRBJ2-1,TRBV9,ASSVGAGERFNEQF
TRBJ2-7,TRBV4-3,ASSQDGNSSYEQY
TRBJ1-5,TRBV10-2,ASSEGQGVNQPQH
TRBJ2-1,TRBV7-2,ASTPTAGRQHEQF
TRBJ2-4,TRBV10-3,AISHPSGSLAKNIQY
TRBJ2-3,TRBV6-5,ASSYGWTETDTQY
TRBJ2-1,TRBV21-1,ASSPTGLAAYNEQF
TRBJ2-1,TRBV27,ASSFIFGGSGNEQF
TRBJ2-5,TRBV28,ASSTYRTGVRETQY
TRBJ2-1,TRBV4-3,ASSQVVLAEQF
TRBJ2-7,TRBV27,ASSLVQGAYEQY
TRBJ2-7,TRBV6-1,ASSEVGGEQY
TRBJ2-1,TRBV2,ASSEGQGPNEQF
TRBJ2-1,TRBV27,ASGADRNHISPRF
TRBJ2-5,TRBV29-1,SVPGLGGPLGTSGFSVGETQY
TRBJ1-1,TRBV7-8,ASSPQGNTEAF
TRBJ2-1,TRBV6-5,ASRSSASSYNEQF
TRBJ2-7,TRBV7-2,ASSCRGSYEQY
TRBJ2-7,TRBV29-1,SVEGQC
TRBJ2-1,TRBV27,ASSWGVLAGGPGNEQF
TRBJ2-7,TRBV14,ASSQGGRGRREQY
TRBJ1-1,TRBV20-1,SARGAWAF
TRBJ2-7,TRBV13,ASSPGQEGNEQY
TRBJ1-5,TRBV27,ASRGQGNQPQH
TRBJ2-1,TRBV5-1,ASSLLTAAGASYNEQF
TRBJ2-3,TRBV27,ASSLRLAGGGDTQY
TRBJ2-3,TRBV4-3,ASSQDIWLAVGDTQY
TRBJ1-1,TRBV14,ASSQGGLKIGGQGSAEAF
TRBJ1-1,TRBV5-6,ASSTHIDGSTEAF
TRBJ2-1,TRBV6-4,ASSEGSGRAIEQF
NA,TRBV7-3,ASSFRMIARLADSYEQY
TRBJ1-3,TRBV4-1,ASSLLQTAPGNTIY
TRBJ2-3,TRBV7-9,ASRPGQSTDTQY
TRBJ2-7,TRBV19,ASSKGTSSLPAGQY
TRBJ2-1,TRBV10-2,ASSEYKANEQF
TRBJ1-1,TRBV6-6,AGGHMNTEAF
TRBJ1-5,TRBV28,ASRLNRDNQNQPQH
TRBJ2-7,TRBV20-1,SARPTYEQY
TRBJ2-3,TRBV30,AWSVGEVAGADTQY
TRBJ1-1,TRBV6-1,ASSDWDSTEAF
TRBJ1-5,TRBV25-1,ASSESGRDQPQH
TRBJ2-7,TRBV19,ASSRQGYEQY
TRBJ2-5,TRBV28,ASRERTQETQY
TRBJ2-3,TRBV9,ASSVQGKASTDTQY
TRBJ1-1,TRBV29-1,SVEEGWTGRVMNTEAF